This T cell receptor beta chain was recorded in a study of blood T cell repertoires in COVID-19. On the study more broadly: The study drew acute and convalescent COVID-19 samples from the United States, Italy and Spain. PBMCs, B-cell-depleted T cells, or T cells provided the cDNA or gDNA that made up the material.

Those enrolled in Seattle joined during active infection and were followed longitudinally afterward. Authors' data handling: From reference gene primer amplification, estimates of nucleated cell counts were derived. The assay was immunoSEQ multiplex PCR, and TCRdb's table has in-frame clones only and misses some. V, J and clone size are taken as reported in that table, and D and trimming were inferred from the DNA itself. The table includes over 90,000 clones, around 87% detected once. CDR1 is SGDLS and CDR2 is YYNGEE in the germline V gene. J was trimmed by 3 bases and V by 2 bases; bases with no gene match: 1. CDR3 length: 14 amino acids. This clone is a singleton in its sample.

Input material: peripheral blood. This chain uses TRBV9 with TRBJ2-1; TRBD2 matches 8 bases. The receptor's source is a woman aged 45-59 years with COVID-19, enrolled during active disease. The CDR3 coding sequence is TGTGCCAGCAGCGTTAGCGGGGTCTACAATGAGCAGTTCTTC. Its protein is CASSVSGVYNEQFF.